This T cell receptor beta chain came from a study of T cells in Graves' hyperthyroidism and ophthalmopathy. General study findings and limits: Blood also contained most expanded thyroid clonotypes above 0.001.

This clonotype was detected many times. Its specificity is not known. V lost 2 bases and J lost 1, with 12 bases in between. The CDR3 has 15 residues. Orbital computed tomography, thyroid ultrasound, serum thyroxine and TRAb, and clinical symptoms together informed the diagnoses. The source material, RNA transcripts, was used to amplify TCR beta CDR3 regions. Using the HTBI primer set, a first-round RT-PCR was run on the TCR CDR3. TCRdb reprocessed the multiplex PCR reads with MiXCR, giving one entry per CDR3 protein. The sample records about 760,000 distinct CDR3 sequences, 30% to 40% being singletons.

Specimen: blood. This sequence originates from a woman aged 40-49 years with Graves' hyperthyroidism. The V and J genes are TRBV12-3 or TRBV12-4 and TRBJ2-7, with D uncertain. CDR3 nucleotides: TGTGCCAGCAGTTTATCCCCTGGCCCATCCTACGAGCAGTACTTC. Residues: CASSLSPGPSYEQYF.